Listed here are 30 T cell receptor beta chains from one sample, sequenced in a study of OX40 agonist ivuxolimab in advanced cancers. Produced via immunoSEQ multiplex PCR; TCRdb's table is partial and in-frame only. The table includes around 94,000 clones, 87% detected once. The material sequenced was CD4+ or CD8+ T cells sorted from blood, taken in a trial of the OX40 agonist ivuxolimab. The receptors shown here come from an adult with an advanced solid tumor such as melanoma, head and neck, liver or kidney cancer.

The rearrangement uses TRBV19 and TRBJ1-6; D not certain. V lost 6 bases and J 12 bases, leaving 12 bases between the germline ends. This CDR3 is 12 amino acids long. The germline V gene encodes CDR1 LNHDA and CDR2 SQIVND (reference sequence). The CDR3 loop is CASSPKGEPLHF. The CDR3 nucleotides read TGTGCCAGTAGCCCGAAAGGAGAACCCCTCCACTTT.

This chain uses TRBV7-9 with TRBJ2-7; weak D call: TRBD2 (6 bases). V lost 8 bases to trimming and J lost 2 bases, with 13 bases between them. The CDR3 extends over 13 amino acids. Germline lookup yields CDR1 SEHNR and CDR2 FQNEAQ (reference sequence). The chain's CDR3 is CASGGGAPYEQYF. The CDR3, as DNA: TGTGCCAGCGGCGGCGGGGCCCCCTACGAGCAGTACTTC. The full variable domain, completed using reference TRBV7-9 and TRBJ2-7, is DTGVSQNPRHKITKRGQNVTFRCDPISEHNRLYWYRQTLGQGPEFLTYFQNEAQLEKSRLLSDRFSAERPKGSFSTLEIQRTEQGDSAMYLCASGGGAPYEQYFGPGTRLTVT.

The genes are TRBV19 and TRBJ2-7; D is perhaps TRBD1 (6 bases). This CDR3 region has 15 residues. V lost 5 bases to trimming and J lost 2 bases, with 16 bases between them. Germline assignment: CDR1 LNHDA and CDR2 SQIVND (reference sequence). The DNA of the CDR3 is TGTGCCAGTAGTGAAGTCCAGGGGAATACCTACGAGCAGTACTTC. The encoded protein is CASSEVQGNTYEQYF. Using reference TRBV19 and TRBJ2-7 for the parts outside the CDR3, the full variable domain is DGGITQSPKYLFRKEGQNVTLSCEQNLNHDAMYWYRQDPGQGLRLIYYSQIVNDFQKGDIAEGYSVSREKKESFPLTVTSAQKNPTAFYLCASSEVQGNTYEQYFGPGTRLTVT.

This clone was found a few times. The chain uses TRBV7-2 and TRBJ2-7, with 12 bases matching TRBD1. V shed 4 bases, J shed 5 bases, and the junction held 6 bases outside the gene matches. This CDR3 comprises 15 residues. Germline V gives CDR1 SGHTA, CDR2 FQGNSA. This CDR3 is CASSWDRGQTDEQYF. The CDR3 DNA follows: TGTGCCAGCAGCTGGGACAGGGGGCAAACTGACGAGCAGTACTTC.

V and J are TRBV30 and TRBJ2-7; D is undetermined. Deletions cut 0 bases from V and 3 bases from J, with 12 bases between. The CDR3 spans 14 residues. From germline, CDR1 is GTSNPN and CDR2 SVGIG (reference sequence). The CDR3 DNA is TGTGCCTGGAGTGTTTCAGAACTAATCTACGAGCAGTACTTC. Encoded protein: CAWSVSELIYEQYF.

J is TRBJ2-7 and V is TRBV19; 11 bases fit TRBD1. The CDR3 has 15 amino acids. Losses at the gene ends were 8 bases for V and 1 base for J; bases not matched to a gene: 7. Looked up from germline, CDR1 is LNHDA and CDR2 is SQIVND (reference sequence). This chain's CDR3 is CASAPGQGVSYEQYF. For the CDR3, the DNA is TGTGCCAGTGCTCCGGGACAGGGGGTATCCTACGAGCAGTACTTC.

The chain uses TRBV11-2 and TRBJ2-7, with D perhaps TRBD1 (5 bases). The CDR3 is 13 residues long. Germline V gives CDR1 SGHAT, CDR2 FQNNGV. Deletions cut 5 bases from V and 5 bases from J, with 13 bases between. CDR3 bases: TGTGCCAGCAGCACAGGACCCGTAGACGAGCAGTACTTC. It translates to CASSTGPVDEQYF.

The gene calls are TRBV14 and TRBJ2-3; D is unclear. CDR1 and CDR2 from the germline V gene are SGHDN and FVKESK. The V and J ends lost 2 bases and 1 base respectively, with 16 bases between them. The length of the CDR3 is 17 residues. Written as DNA, the CDR3 is TGTGCCAGCAGCCAACTAATCTCGTGGCACGGCACAGATACGCAGTATTTT. It encodes CASSQLISWHGTDTQYF.

This clone has a handful of counts. The rearrangement joins TRBV12-5 to TRBJ1-6; D is undetermined. CDR1 LGHNT and CDR2 FRNRAP come from the germline V gene. V was trimmed by 2 bases and J by 9 bases, leaving 5 bases between them. The CDR3 contains 12 residues. The CDR3 sequence is CASGLYGSPLHF. CDR3 in DNA: TGTGCTAGTGGTTTGTATGGTTCACCCCTCCACTTT.

The gene calls are TRBV7-2 and TRBJ2-1, with TRBD1 identical over 8 bases. This CDR3 region has 15 residues. The germline V gene has CDR1 SGHTA and CDR2 FQGNSA. Trimming at V came to 3 bases and at J to 8 bases, leaving 9 bases not matched to a gene. CDR3 bases: TGTGCCAGCAGCTTCCGACAGGGGTGGCAATATGAGCAGTTCTTC. It codes for CASSFRQGWQYEQFF.

The chain couples TRBV10-3 to TRBJ1-1, with D possibly matching TRBD1 (6 bases). The germline CDR1 and CDR2 sequences are ENHRY and SYGVKD. The CDR3 runs to 12 residues. Between the trimmed V and J ends, which lost 8 bases and 1 base, there was a span of 8 bases. This CDR3 reads CAIGGQNTEAFF. The CDR3 DNA follows: TGTGCCATCGGGGGACAGAACACTGAAGCTTTCTTT.

The chain employs TRBV15 and TRBJ2-7; either TRBD1 or TRBD2 may supply D (5 bases each). V was trimmed by 5 bases and J by 4 bases, leaving 21 bases between them. The CDR3 has 16 residues. Germline V lookup: CDR1 LNHNV, CDR2 YYDKDF (reference sequence). DNA for the CDR3: TGTGCCACCAGCGGGGGTGGGGCGCGGGCCCATTACGAGCAGTACTTC. Protein: CATSGGGARAHYEQYF.

The genes are TRBV4-2 and TRBJ2-7, with TRBD1 matching over 9 bases. Losses at the gene ends were 5 bases for V and 3 bases for J; bases not matched to a gene: 5. The CDR3 extends over 14 amino acids. Per the germline V gene, CDR1 is LGHNA and CDR2 is YNFKEQ. CDR3 region: CASSTDRGIYEQYF. In nucleotides, the CDR3 is TGTGCCAGCAGCACCGACAGGGGGATCTACGAGCAGTACTTC.

This clone was seen a handful of times. The V call is TRBV7-2, the J call TRBJ2-7; 9 bases are shared with TRBD1. Germline CDR1 and CDR2: SGHTA and FQGNSA. V dropped 1 base and J dropped 6; count of bases not matched to a gene: 4. The CDR3 spans 14 residues. CDR3 in amino acids: CASSLGGTGPEQYF. Here the CDR3 DNA reads TGTGCCAGCAGCTTAGGGGGGACAGGGCCCGAGCAGTACTTC.

The chain links TRBV7-2 to TRBJ2-7; maybe TRBD1 (8 bases). The germline gives CDR1 SGHTA, CDR2 FQGNSA. The CDR3 has 13 residues. Trimming stripped 4 bases from V and 7 bases from J, with 14 bases between. Written as DNA, the CDR3 is TGTGCCAGCAGCTATAACAGGGGGGGAGAGCAGTACTTC. Translated, it gives CASSYNRGGEQYF.

This chain uses TRBV5-1 with TRBJ1-1, with D unclear. V lost 6 bases and J 1 base, leaving 10 bases between the germline ends. This CDR3 comprises 13 residues. Per the germline V gene, CDR1 is SGHRS and CDR2 is YFSETQ. The CDR3 here is CASTETGNTEAFF. The DNA of the CDR3 is TGCGCCAGCACCGAAACTGGGAACACTGAAGCTTTCTTT. The whole variable domain, remainder taken from reference TRBV5-1 and TRBJ1-1, is KAGVTQTPRYLIKTRGQQVTLSCSPISGHRSVSWYQQTPGQGLQFLFEYFSETQRNKGNFPGRFSGRQFSNSRSEMNVSTLELGDSALYLCASTETGNTEAFFGQGTRLTVV.

This clone was picked up one time. The chain recombines TRBV18 with TRBJ2-3; 9 positions agree with TRBD2. The CDR3 is made up of 15 amino acids. The V and J ends lost 1 base and 5 bases, in that order; junction bases with no gene match: 4. Germline V lookup: CDR1 KGHSH, CDR2 LQKENI. The CDR3 is CASSPRGGALDTQYF. Written as DNA, the CDR3 is TGTGCCAGCTCACCACGCGGGGGGGCCCTAGATACGCAGTATTTT.

CDR3 protein: CASSELRVFNYGYTF. In DNA, the CDR3 is TGTGCCAGCAGTGAATTGCGGGTTTTTAACTATGGCTACACCTTC. This chain uses TRBV2 with TRBJ1-2, with D uncertain. With 2 bases removed from V and 1 base from J, the gap between germline ends came to 11 bases. The V gene's germline CDR1 is SNHLY and CDR2 FYNNEI. The CDR3 has 15 residues.

The chain uses TRBV11-2 and TRBJ2-2, with 9 nucleotides matching TRBD1. The ends lost 5 bases at V and 3 bases at J; junction bases unmatched: 16. Germline lookup yields CDR1 SGHAT and CDR2 FQNNGV. The CDR3 covers 19 residues. The chain's CDR3 is CASSRNPPGQGRDTGELFF. CDR3 DNA sequence: TGTGCCAGCAGCCGCAACCCCCCGGGACAGGGTAGGGACACCGGGGAGCTGTTTTTT.

The J gene is TRBJ2-3, the V gene TRBV27; no firm D call. Germline V CDR1 and CDR2: MNHEY, SMNVEV (reference sequence). Trimming left V 2 bases short and J 6 bases short, with 6 bases between. The CDR3 has 12 amino acids. The CDR3 nucleotides read TGTGCCAGCAGTTTAGGGCCCGATACGCAGTATTTT. Protein: CASSLGPDTQYF.

The genes are TRBV7-2 and TRBJ2-2; D is ambiguous. V shed 3 bases and J shed 1 base, with 6 bases lying between them. This CDR3 is built from 14 residues. Germline CDR1 is SGHTA and CDR2 is FQGNSA. The CDR3 protein is CASSLARNTGELFF. The CDR3 DNA reads TGTGCCAGCAGCTTGGCACGGAACACCGGGGAGCTGTTTTTT. The complete variable domain, with remaining parts taken from reference TRBV7-2 and TRBJ2-2, reads GAGVSQSPSNKVTEKGKDVELRCDPISGHTALYWYRQSLGQGLEFLIYFQGNSAPDKSGLPSDRFSAERTGGSVSTLTIQRTQQEDSAVYLCASSLARNTGELFFGEGSRLTVL.

This clone appeared once. The V and J genes are TRBV11-2 and TRBJ1-1; no clear D gene. V lost 0 bases and J 7 bases, leaving 12 bases between the germline ends. This CDR3 has 14 residues. Germline V gene lookup returns CDR1 SGHAT and CDR2 FQNNGV. CDR3: CASSLERVSGEAFF. In DNA form, the CDR3 reads TGTGCCAGCAGCTTAGAGAGGGTCTCGGGTGAAGCTTTCTTT.

The rearrangement uses TRBV5-1 and TRBJ1-2; 10 nucleotides line up with TRBD1. The CDR3 is 15 amino acids. Per the germline V gene, CDR1 is SGHRS and CDR2 is YFSETQ. V trimming: 0 bases; J trimming: 8 bases; junction bases outside the gene matches: 7. CDR3 in amino acids: CASSLGDRGLKGYTF. CDR3 in DNA: TGCGCCAGCAGCTTGGGGGACAGGGGTTTGAAGGGCTACACCTTC.

The rearrangement joins TRBV2 to TRBJ2-2; 7 nucleotides line up with TRBD2. Unmatched junction bases numbered 14, after V lost 7 bases and J lost 6 bases. The CDR3 is 16 amino acids. CDR1 is SNHLY and CDR2 is FYNNEI in the germline V gene. The CDR3 DNA sequence: TGTGCCAGCACAGTCGGTGGCGGGGGATGGTCCGGGGAGCTGTTTTTT. Translation: CASTVGGGGWSGELFF.

This clone was seen once. The genes are TRBV27 and TRBJ2-7; a weak D match, TRBD2 (6 bases). CDR1 is MNHEY, CDR2 SMNVEV, per germline (reference sequence). The CDR3 consists of 15 residues. Trimming took off 2 bases at V and 0 bases at J, with 11 bases between the two ends. The CDR3 spells CASSLTAGSSYEQYF. The CDR3 DNA reads as TGTGCCAGCAGTTTAACGGCGGGGAGCTCCTACGAGCAGTACTTC.

CDR3 bases: TGTGCCAGCTCCCCGGGCCACACAGATACGCAGTATTTT. Translating it yields CASSPGHTDTQYF. This chain connects TRBV6-1 to TRBJ2-3; D is unresolved. The CDR3 contains 13 residues. The germline gives CDR1 MNHNS, CDR2 SASEGT. Trimming removed 8 bases at V and 2 bases at J, with 11 bases between.

The V and J genes are TRBV5-4 and TRBJ1-1; no reliable D call. V lost 4 bases and J lost 5, with 15 bases in between. CDR1 and CDR2 from the germline V gene are SGHNT and YYREEE (reference sequence). The length of the CDR3 is 14 residues. The CDR3 protein is CASSGGPMGTEAFF. The CDR3 DNA is TGTGCCAGCAGCGGCGGACCGATGGGTACTGAAGCTTTCTTT.

The count of this clone is one. The chain employs TRBV5-4 and TRBJ1-2, with D possibly TRBD1 on 5 matching bases. The CDR3 is 14 residues long. Trimming removed 1 base from V and 5 bases from J, with 12 bases in between. Germline CDR1 reads SGHNT; CDR2 reads YYREEE (reference sequence). The chain's CDR3 is CASSLRGGIYGYTF. CDR3 DNA: TGTGCCAGCAGCTTGCGGGGGGGAATTTATGGCTACACCTTC. Combining the CDR3 with reference TRBV5-4 and TRBJ1-2 gives the whole variable domain ETGVTQSPTHLIKTRGQQVTLRCSSQSGHNTVSWYQQALGQGPQFIFQYYREEENGRGNFPPRFSGLQFPNYSSELNVNALELDDSALYLCASSLRGGIYGYTFGSGTRLTVV.

This clone was counted between two and nine times. The rearrangement uses TRBV7-2 and TRBJ1-1, with a weak D call TRBD1 (5 bases). Looked up from germline, CDR1 is SGHTA and CDR2 is FQGNSA. This CDR3 is 13 amino acids long. Trimming shortened V by 0 bases and J by 5 bases, and 7 bases separated the two germline ends. The CDR3 loop is CASSLAWGTEAFF. CDR3 DNA sequence: TGTGCCAGCAGCTTAGCCTGGGGGACTGAAGCTTTCTTT.

In regard to this clone: The sample contains more than one DNA sequence encoding this CDR3. The chain is built from TRBV7-9 and TRBJ2-7; D call uncertain. Germline CDR1 reads SEHNR; CDR2 reads FQNEAQ (reference sequence). With 2 bases removed from V and 1 base from J, the gap between germline ends came to 6 bases. This CDR3 is 13 amino acids long. CDR3 in DNA: TGTGCCAGCAGCTTACCGGGTTCCTACGAGCAGTACTTC. The encoded protein is CASSLPGSYEQYF.